This TCR beta chain was documented in a study of tumor-infiltrating lymphocytes in primary liver carcinoma. Study-wide context: Tumors, staged T1-T3 N0M0, spanned roughly 4 to 10 cm. Study conclusions and caveats: Tumor-adjacent and tumor-blood pairs shared a smaller degree of overlap than tumor region pairs. The top-250-clone fraction was significantly higher in tumors than in blood (p = 0.039).

TCR beta cDNA was prepared out of around 460 ng total RNA by means of a constant-region primer. Researchers made the TCR beta libraries by running three nested multiplex PCR rounds with slightly modified ARM-PCR. Running ten to eleven cycles apiece, the first two PCR rounds relied on TRBV1-TRBV30 forward primers together with a C-beta reverse primer. TCRdb recomputed calls from the multiplex PCR reads with MiXCR, one row per CDR3 protein. The sample consists of 95,000 to 100,000 distinct CDR3 sequences, around two thirds of them appearing once. Extraction of RNA together with DNA used about 17-30 mg of unsorted bulk tissue. Every tumor specimen contained over 75% viable tumor cells. V was clipped by 5 bases and J by 3 bases; unmatched bases: 4. Germline V CDR1 and CDR2: SGHNT, YYREEE (reference sequence). The CDR3 sequence is 14 residues long. Comment on this clonotype: As yet, its antigen is unknown. A much larger clone is a single base away; this may be a read error.

The sample consisted of liver tumor tissue from sampling region 2. Subset defined: tumor region T2, inferior pole. The genes are TRBV5-4 and TRBJ2-1; 8 bases align to TRBD1. This clonotype was obtained from a woman aged 60 to 75 with primary liver carcinoma and hepatitis B virus infection. CDR3 coding DNA: TGTGCCAGCAGGGACAGGGAAGTCTACAATGAGCAGTTCTTC. Translated: CASRDREVYNEQFF.